This T cell receptor beta chain came from a study of control samples from healthy donors and cancer patients. This clone was counted a few times. The data were produced by immunoSEQ multiplex PCR, yet TCRdb's version contains in-frame clones alone and is incomplete. The sample carries about 30,000 clones, over 75% recorded once. Germline CDR1 is SQVTM and CDR2 is ANQGSEA. The CDR3 is 14 amino acids. V lost 5 bases and J 5 bases, leaving 15 bases between the germline ends. This rearrangement joins TRBV29-1 to TRBJ2-2, with a weak D call TRBD1 (6 bases). The TCR was taken from a woman aged 55-75 years with head and neck cancer. Material for sequencing was PBMCs. The CDR3 bases are TGCAGCGTTTCGGTTTCCCAGGGGACCGGGGAGCTGTTTTTT. This translates into CSVSVSQGTGELFF.